Below are 17 T cell receptor beta chains sequenced from a single sample in a study of CD8+ T cells in alopecia areata. In each case, RNA was isolated and then reverse transcribed into cDNA as the sequencing template. The table came from immunoSEQ multiplex PCR; TCRdb's copy has only in-frame clones and leaves some out. The table lists 200,000 to 250,000 clones, more than 30% of them singletons. Treatment defined: oral pan-JAK inhibitor, 5-10 mg twice daily. The sequences come from CD4+ T cells sorted from blood, collected around week 30, from a patient treated with tofacitinib. Receptors originate from a human donor with alopecia areata.

Details on this clone: One end of the junction fails to match germline, which may point to a read error. The chain's CDR3 is CASSNPGIGGGATHF. The DNA of the CDR3 is TGTGCCAGTAGCAACCCGGGGATCGGCGGGGGCGCCACCCACTTC. This chain uses TRBV19 with TRBJ2-4; weak D call: TRBD2 (7 bases). The germline gives CDR1 LNHDA, CDR2 SQIVND (reference sequence). This CDR3 has 15 residues.

This chain uses TRBV7-3 with TRBJ2-1; 7 bases agree with TRBD2. The germline V gene has CDR1 SGHTA and CDR2 FQGTGA. CDR3 length: 14 residues. The V gene end was trimmed by 4 bases and the J gene end by 9 bases; junction bases not matched to a gene: 9. The CDR3 sequence: CASSSGLGFSEQFF. The CDR3 DNA reads TGTGCCAGCAGCTCAGGACTAGGGTTTAGTGAGCAGTTCTTC.

This chain joins TRBV5-1 and TRBJ2-1, with D unresolved. This CDR3 is built from 16 residues. CDR1 is SGHRS, CDR2 YFSETQ, per germline. The ends were cut back, 0 bases at V and 6 bases at J, with 16 bases in the middle. This CDR3 is CASSLADTNRGNEQFF. The CDR3 DNA sequence: TGCGCCAGCAGCTTGGCCGACACGAACAGAGGCAATGAGCAGTTCTTC.

V and J are TRBV2 and TRBJ2-7, with D possibly being TRBD1 (6 bases). The CDR3 has 13 residues. Germline values: CDR1 SNHLY, CDR2 FYNNEI. The ends were cut back, 3 bases at V and 2 bases at J, with 8 bases in the middle. The CDR3 protein is CASSDQGTYEQYF. CDR3 DNA sequence: TGTGCCAGCAGTGACCAGGGGACCTACGAGCAGTACTTC.

The rearrangement joins TRBV7-8 to TRBJ1-1; no firm D call. Germline assignment: CDR1 SGHVS and CDR2 FQNEAQ. This CDR3 has 13 residues. The V and J ends lost 2 bases and 3 bases respectively, with 7 bases between them. The CDR3 DNA reads TGTGCCAGCAGCTTAACGAGGGACACTGAAGCTTTCTTT. Its protein product is CASSLTRDTEAFF.

This clone appeared a few times. The gene calls are TRBV29-1 and TRBJ1-1; 7 bases are a match to TRBD1. The germline V gene has CDR1 SQVTM and CDR2 ANQGSEA. The CDR3 spans 12 residues. The V gene end was trimmed by 8 bases and the J gene end by 6 bases; junction bases not matched to a gene: 9. Here the CDR3 reads CSTQRDSAEAFF. As DNA, the CDR3 is TGCAGCACCCAAAGGGACAGTGCTGAAGCTTTCTTT. Looking up the rest from reference TRBV29-1 and TRBJ1-1 gives the full variable domain: SAVISQKPSRDICQRGTSLTIQCQVDSQVTMMFWYRQQPGQSLTLIATANQGSEATYESGFVIDKFPISRPNLTFSTLTVSNMSPEDSSIYLCSTQRDSAEAFFGQGTRLTVV.

The rearrangement joins TRBV15 to TRBJ1-6; D call uncertain. Germline CDR1 is LNHNV and CDR2 is YYDKDF (reference sequence). The V gene lost 0 bases and the J gene lost 11 bases, with 11 bases spanning the gap. The CDR3 runs to 14 residues. CDR3 nucleotide sequence: TGTGCCACCAGCAGAGATTACAATGGGGCACCCCTCCACTTT. It yields the protein CATSRDYNGAPLHF.

The chain joins TRBV7-9 to TRBJ2-7; D gene unclear. The germline V gene has CDR1 SEHNR and CDR2 FQNEAQ (reference sequence). There are 14 residues in the CDR3. V lost 1 base, J lost 5 bases, and 12 bases lay in between. CDR3 protein: CASSLDLNSHEQYF. CDR3 nucleotides: TGTGCCAGCAGCTTAGACCTGAATTCCCACGAGCAGTACTTC. The whole variable domain, remainder taken from reference TRBV7-9 and TRBJ2-7, is DTGVSQNPRHKITKRGQNVTFRCDPISEHNRLYWYRQTLGQGPEFLTYFQNEAQLEKSRLLSDRFSAERPKGSFSTLEIQRTEQGDSAMYLCASSLDLNSHEQYFGPGTRLTVT.

For the CDR3, the DNA is TGTGCCAGCAGTGGCCCCAGAGCCCTCGGAAACACCATATATTTT. This codes for CASSGPRALGNTIYF. The chain has TRBV25-1 and TRBJ1-3; D unresolved. The CDR3 consists of 15 residues. Germline V gene lookup returns CDR1 MGHDK and CDR2 SYGVNS. Trimming removed 4 bases from V and 4 bases from J, with 14 bases in between.

Many counts were recorded for this clone. The same CDR3 is also encoded by other DNA sequences in this sample. The J gene is TRBJ1-6, the V gene TRBV7-9; 9 nucleotides align to TRBD1. Trimming at V came to 3 bases and at J to 9 bases, leaving 3 bases not matched to a gene. This CDR3 has 14 residues. Germline-derived CDR1 and CDR2 are SEHNR and FQNEAQ (reference sequence). This CDR3 is CASSLGQGGSPLHF. CDR3 in DNA: TGTGCCAGCAGCTTGGGACAGGGTGGTTCACCCCTCCACTTT.

This chain joins TRBV4-1 and TRBJ2-3, with a possible D match to TRBD1 (6 bases). The CDR3 contains 17 residues. Germline V CDR1 and CDR2: MGHRA, YSYEKL. Between the trimmed V and J ends, which lost 1 base and 3 bases, there was a span of 17 bases. CDR3 sequence (DNA): TGCGCCAGCAGCCAAGCCTTTTCAGGGGATCTTACAGATACGCAGTATTTT. Amino acids: CASSQAFSGDLTDTQYF.

The chain is built from TRBV12-5 and TRBJ1-1, with D unclear. CDR1 LGHNT and CDR2 FRNRAP come from the germline V gene. The CDR3 has 12 amino acids. V was pared by 3 bases and J by 5 bases, with 7 bases between. For the CDR3, the DNA is TGTGCTAGTGGTTTTTTCGGGACTGAAGCTTTCTTT. This sequence encodes CASGFFGTEAFF.

This clone was recorded a few times. The CDR3 DNA is TGTGCCAGCAGCTCGAAACTAGCGAACACCGGGGAGCTGTTTTTT. It encodes CASSSKLANTGELFF. The gene calls are TRBV5-4 and TRBJ2-2, with D possibly being TRBD2 (5 bases). Germline-derived CDR1 and CDR2 are SGHNT and YYREEE (reference sequence). The ends were cut back, 3 bases at V and 0 bases at J, with 9 bases in the middle. The CDR3 is 15 residues long.

The table lists this clone with a few counts. The J gene is TRBJ2-7, the V gene TRBV7-9; D perhaps matches TRBD2 (6 bases). Trimming cost V 10 bases and J 3 bases, with 13 bases left between them. The CDR3 totals 12 residues. The germline V gene encodes CDR1 SEHNR and CDR2 FQNEAQ (reference sequence). The CDR3 DNA reads as TGTGCCATCACGGGAGCCCACTACGAGCAGTACTTC. Amino acid sequence: CAITGAHYEQYF.

V gene TRBV6-5 combines with J gene TRBJ1-1, with a weak D call TRBD1 (6 bases). The CDR3 loop spans 15 amino acids. Trimming took off 6 bases at V and 4 bases at J, with 18 bases between the two ends. Germline V gene lookup returns CDR1 MNHEY and CDR2 SVGAGI. The CDR3 nucleotides are TGTGCCAGCAGCTTGCGCGGGGGCGGCAGCACTGAAGCTTTCTTT. It translates to CASSLRGGGSTEAFF.

The chain carries TRBV30 and TRBJ2-7, with D unresolved. V lost 3 bases, J lost 0 bases, and 12 bases lay in between. Germline V CDR1 and CDR2: GTSNPN, SVGIG (reference sequence). The CDR3 covers 14 residues. CDR3 coding DNA: TGTGCCTGGAGGGGTCAGGCGACCTCCTACGAGCAGTACTTC. Amino acid sequence: CAWRGQATSYEQYF.

The J gene is TRBJ2-7, the V gene TRBV10-3; D could derive from TRBD1 or TRBD2 (5 bases each). V was trimmed by 3 bases and J by 0 bases, leaving 9 bases between them. The CDR3 is made up of 14 amino acids. Germline V gene data show CDR1 as ENHRY and CDR2 as SYGVKD. CDR3 loop: CAISDPGHSYEQYF. The DNA for the CDR3 is TGTGCCATCAGTGATCCGGGGCACTCCTACGAGCAGTACTTC.